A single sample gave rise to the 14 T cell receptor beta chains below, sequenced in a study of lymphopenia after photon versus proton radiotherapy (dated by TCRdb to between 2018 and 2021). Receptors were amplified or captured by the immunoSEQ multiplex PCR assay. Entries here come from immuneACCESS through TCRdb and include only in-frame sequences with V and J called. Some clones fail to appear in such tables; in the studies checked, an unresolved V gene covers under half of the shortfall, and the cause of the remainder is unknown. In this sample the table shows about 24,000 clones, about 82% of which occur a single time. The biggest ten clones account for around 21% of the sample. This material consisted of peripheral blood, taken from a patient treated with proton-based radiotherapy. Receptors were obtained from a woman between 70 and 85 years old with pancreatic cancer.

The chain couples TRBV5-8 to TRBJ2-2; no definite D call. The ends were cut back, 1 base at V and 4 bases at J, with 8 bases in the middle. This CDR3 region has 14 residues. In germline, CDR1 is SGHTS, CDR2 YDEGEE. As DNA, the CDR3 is TGTGCCAGCAGCTTGCGTGGGGTCACCGGGGAGCTGTTTTTT. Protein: CASSLRGVTGELFF.

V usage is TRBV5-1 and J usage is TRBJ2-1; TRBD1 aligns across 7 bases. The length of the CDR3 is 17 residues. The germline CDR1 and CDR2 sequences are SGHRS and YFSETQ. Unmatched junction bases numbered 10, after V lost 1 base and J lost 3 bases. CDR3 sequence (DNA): TGCGCCAGCAGCTTGACCCTAGGGGGCTCCTACTACAATGAGCAGTTCTTC. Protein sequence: CASSLTLGGSYYNEQFF.

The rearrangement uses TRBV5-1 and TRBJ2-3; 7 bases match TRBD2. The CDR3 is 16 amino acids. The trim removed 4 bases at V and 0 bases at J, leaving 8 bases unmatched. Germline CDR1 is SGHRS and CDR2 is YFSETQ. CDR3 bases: TGCGCCAGCAGCCCGGCCGGGGGGTCTAGCACAGATACGCAGTATTTT. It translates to CASSPAGGSSTDTQYF. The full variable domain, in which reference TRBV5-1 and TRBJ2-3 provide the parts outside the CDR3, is KAGVTQTPRYLIKTRGQQVTLSCSPISGHRSVSWYQQTPGQGLQFLFEYFSETQRNKGNFPGRFSGRQFSNSRSEMNVSTLELGDSALYLCASSPAGGSSTDTQYFGPGTRLTVL.

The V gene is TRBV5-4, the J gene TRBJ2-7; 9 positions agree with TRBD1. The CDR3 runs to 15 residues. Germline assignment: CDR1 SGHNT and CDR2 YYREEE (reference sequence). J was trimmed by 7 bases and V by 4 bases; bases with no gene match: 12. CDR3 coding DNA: TGTGCCAGCAGCAGAGACAGGGGGGCAGTGTCGGAGCAGTACTTC. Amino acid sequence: CASSRDRGAVSEQYF.

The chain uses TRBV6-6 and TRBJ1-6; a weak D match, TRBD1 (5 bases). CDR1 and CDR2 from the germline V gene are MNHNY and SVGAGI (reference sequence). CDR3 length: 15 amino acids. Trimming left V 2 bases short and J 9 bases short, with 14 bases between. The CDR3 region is CASSYDAGKSSPLHF. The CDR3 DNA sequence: TGTGCCAGCAGTTACGACGCAGGGAAAAGTTCACCCCTCCACTTT.

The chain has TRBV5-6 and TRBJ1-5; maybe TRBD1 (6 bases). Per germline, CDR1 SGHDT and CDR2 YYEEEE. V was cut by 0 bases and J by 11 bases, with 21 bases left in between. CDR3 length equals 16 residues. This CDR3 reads CASSLEGGRRGSAQHF. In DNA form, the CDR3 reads TGTGCCAGCAGCTTGGAAGGGGGTAGACGGGGATCAGCCCAGCATTTT.

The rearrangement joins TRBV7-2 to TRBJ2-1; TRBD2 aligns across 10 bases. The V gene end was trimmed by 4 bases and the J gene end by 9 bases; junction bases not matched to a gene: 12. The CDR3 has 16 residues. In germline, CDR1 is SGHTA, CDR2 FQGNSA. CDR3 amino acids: CASSSGMSGRAGEQFF. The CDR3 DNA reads TGTGCCAGCAGCTCCGGGATGAGCGGGAGGGCGGGTGAGCAGTTCTTC.

CDR3 amino acids: CASSLGTDSGGAFF. Here the CDR3 DNA reads TGTGCCAGCAGCTTAGGGACAGATTCCGGTGGAGCTTTCTTT. The chain combines TRBV5-6 with TRBJ1-1; 7 nucleotides line up with TRBD1. Germline trimming cut 2 bases from V and 10 bases from J; bases unmatched to any gene: 11. Germline CDR1 SGHDT, CDR2 YYEEEE. CDR3 length: 14 residues.

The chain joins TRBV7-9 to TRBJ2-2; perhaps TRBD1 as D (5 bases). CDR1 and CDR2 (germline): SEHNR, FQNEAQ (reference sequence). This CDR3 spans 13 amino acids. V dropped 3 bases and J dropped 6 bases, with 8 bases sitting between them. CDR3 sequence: CASSFDSAGELFF. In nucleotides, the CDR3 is TGTGCCAGCAGCTTCGACAGTGCCGGGGAGCTGTTTTTT.

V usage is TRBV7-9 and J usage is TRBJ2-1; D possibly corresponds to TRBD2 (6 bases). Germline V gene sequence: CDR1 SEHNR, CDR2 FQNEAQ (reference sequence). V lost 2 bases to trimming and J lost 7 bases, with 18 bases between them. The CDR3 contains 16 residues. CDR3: CASSLLAGLADNEQFF. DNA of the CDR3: TGTGCCAGCAGCTTATTGGCGGGGTTAGCGGATAATGAGCAGTTCTTC.

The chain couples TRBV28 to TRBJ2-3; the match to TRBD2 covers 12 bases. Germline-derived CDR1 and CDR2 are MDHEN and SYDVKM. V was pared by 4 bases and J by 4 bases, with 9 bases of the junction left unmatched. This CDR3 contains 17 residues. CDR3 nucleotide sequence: TGTGCCAGCAGTTCTAGCGGGAGGGGGTTCGGAGCAGATACGCAGTATTTT. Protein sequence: CASSSSGRGFGADTQYF.

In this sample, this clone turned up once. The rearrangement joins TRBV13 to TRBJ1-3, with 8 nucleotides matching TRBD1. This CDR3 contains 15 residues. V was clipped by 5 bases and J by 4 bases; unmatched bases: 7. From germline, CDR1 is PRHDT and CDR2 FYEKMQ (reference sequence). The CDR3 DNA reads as TGTGCCAGCAGCCGGCAGGGGGCGCGGGGAAACACCATATATTTT. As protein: CASSRQGARGNTIYF. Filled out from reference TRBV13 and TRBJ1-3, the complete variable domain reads AAGVIQSPRHLIKEKRETATLKCYPIPRHDTVYWYQQGPGQDPQFLISFYEKMQSDKGSIPDRFSAQQFSDYHSELNMSSLELGDSALYFCASSRQGARGNTIYFGEGSWLTVV.

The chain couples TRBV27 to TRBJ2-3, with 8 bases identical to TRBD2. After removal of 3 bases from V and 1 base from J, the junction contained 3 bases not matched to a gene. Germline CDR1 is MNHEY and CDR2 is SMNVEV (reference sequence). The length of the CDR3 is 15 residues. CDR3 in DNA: TGTGCCAGCAGTTTGTCGACTAGCGGCACAGATACGCAGTATTTT. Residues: CASSLSTSGTDTQYF.

The CDR3 spells CASSLGQGNNQPQHF. In DNA form, the CDR3 reads TGTGCCAGCAGCCTGGGACAGGGGAACAATCAGCCCCAGCATTTT. The chain couples TRBV28 to TRBJ1-5; 10 nucleotides agree with TRBD1. With V trimmed by 6 bases and J by 3 bases, 5 bases remained unmatched. The CDR3 is made up of 15 amino acids. Germline CDR1 and CDR2: MDHEN and SYDVKM.